This T cell receptor (beta chain) was captured in a study of blood T cell repertoires in COVID-19. This clone came up a few times. Sequenced by immunoSEQ multiplex PCR; TCRdb stores in-frame clones only, minus some. This sample yields roughly 84,000 clones, of which 75% are seen a single time; 4% to 5% belongs to the top ten. The CDR3 totals 15 residues. V shed 7 bases and J 7 bases; nucleotides not matched to a gene: 13. CDR1 and CDR2 (germline): LNHDA, SQIVND (reference sequence). This TCR was recovered from a woman between 45 and 60 years old with acute or convalescent COVID-19. The chain uses TRBV19 and TRBJ1-5, with 7 nucleotides matching TRBD1. Sequencing input: peripheral blood. CDR3: CASTETTGARQPQHF. CDR3 in DNA: TGTGCCAGTACCGAAACTACAGGGGCGAGGCAGCCCCAGCATTTT.